The clone carrying this T cell receptor beta chain was counted once. Study processing details: Amplifying reference gene primers gave estimates of nucleated cell counts. Repertoires were generated with immunoSEQ multiplex PCR, while TCRdb's copy carries only in-frame clones and drops some. Clonal size and the V and J genes are those of that table, whereas D and trimming came from the DNA. The sample has 250,000 to 350,000 clones; roughly 90% are singletons. The data stem from a study of blood T cell repertoires in COVID-19. Overall study context: The United States, Italy and Spain were the sources of the acute and convalescent COVID-19 samples. In each case, the material was cDNA or gDNA derived from T cells, B-cell-depleted T cells, or PBMCs.

Germline lookup yields CDR1 LNHNV and CDR2 YYDKDF (reference sequence). V was pared by 0 bases and J by 9 bases, with 3 bases between. This CDR3 is 11 amino acids long. The rearrangement links TRBV15 to TRBJ2-1; D is uncertain. This receptor was identified in a man aged 18 to 30 who had recovered from COVID-19. Input material: peripheral blood. In DNA form, the CDR3 reads TGTGCCACCAGCAGAGATCTTGAGCAGTTCTTC. Translated, it gives CATSRDLEQFF.